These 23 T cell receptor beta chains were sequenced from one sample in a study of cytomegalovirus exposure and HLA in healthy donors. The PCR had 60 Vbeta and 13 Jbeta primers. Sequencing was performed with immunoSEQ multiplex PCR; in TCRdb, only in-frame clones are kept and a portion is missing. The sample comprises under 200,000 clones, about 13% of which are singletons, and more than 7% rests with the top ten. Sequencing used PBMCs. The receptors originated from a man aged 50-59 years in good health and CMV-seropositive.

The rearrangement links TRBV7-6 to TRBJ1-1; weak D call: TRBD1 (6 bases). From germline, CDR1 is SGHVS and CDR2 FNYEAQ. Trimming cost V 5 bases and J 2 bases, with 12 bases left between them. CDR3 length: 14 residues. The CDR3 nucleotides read TGTGCCAGCAGCCCAAGGGGGTCCAACACTGAAGCTTTCTTT. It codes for CASSPRGSNTEAFF.

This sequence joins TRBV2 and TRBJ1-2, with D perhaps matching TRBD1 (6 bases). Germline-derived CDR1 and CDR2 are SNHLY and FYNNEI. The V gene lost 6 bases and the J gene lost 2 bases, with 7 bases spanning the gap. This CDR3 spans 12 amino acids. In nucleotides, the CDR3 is TGTGCCAGCAGAACAGGGAACTATGGCTACACCTTC. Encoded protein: CASRTGNYGYTF.

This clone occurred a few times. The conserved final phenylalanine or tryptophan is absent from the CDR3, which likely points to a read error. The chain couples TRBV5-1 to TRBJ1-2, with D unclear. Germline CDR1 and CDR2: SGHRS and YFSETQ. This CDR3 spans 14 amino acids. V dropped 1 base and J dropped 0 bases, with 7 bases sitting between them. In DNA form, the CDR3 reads TGCGCCAGCAGCTTGCCAGATCCTAACTATGGCTACACCGTC. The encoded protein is CASSLPDPNYGYTV.

CDR3: CASSSGQDKNIQYF. CDR3 in DNA: TGTGCCAGCAGTTCGGGACAAGACAAAAACATTCAGTACTTC. The rearrangement links TRBV28 to TRBJ2-4, with D possibly matching TRBD1 (6 bases). The CDR3 covers 14 residues. Trimming took off 4 bases at V and 3 bases at J, with 10 bases between the two ends. CDR1 MDHEN and CDR2 SYDVKM come from the germline V gene.

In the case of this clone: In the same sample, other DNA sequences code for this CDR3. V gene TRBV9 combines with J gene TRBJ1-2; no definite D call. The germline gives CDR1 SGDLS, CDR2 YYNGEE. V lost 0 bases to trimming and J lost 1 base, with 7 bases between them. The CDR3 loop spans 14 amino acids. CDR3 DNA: TGTGCCAGCAGCGTAGGGCGCGGTAACTATGGCTACACCTTC. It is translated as CASSVGRGNYGYTF.

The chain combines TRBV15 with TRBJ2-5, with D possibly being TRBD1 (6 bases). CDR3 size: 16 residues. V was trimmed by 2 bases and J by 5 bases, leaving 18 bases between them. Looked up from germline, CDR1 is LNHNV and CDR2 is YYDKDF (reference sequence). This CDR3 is CATSRTLTGSGETQYF. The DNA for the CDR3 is TGTGCCACCAGCAGAACTCTTACAGGGTCGGGGGAGACCCAGTACTTC.

The CDR3 bases are TGTGCCAGCAGCCCGAAAGGGACAGGGGCTAACACCGGGGAGCTGTTTTTT. It codes for CASSPKGTGANTGELFF. The chain employs TRBV5-4 and TRBJ2-2; TRBD1 matches at 10 bases. Germline CDR1 SGHNT, CDR2 YYREEE (reference sequence). There are 17 residues in the CDR3. The ends lost 4 bases at V and 2 bases at J; junction bases unmatched: 8.

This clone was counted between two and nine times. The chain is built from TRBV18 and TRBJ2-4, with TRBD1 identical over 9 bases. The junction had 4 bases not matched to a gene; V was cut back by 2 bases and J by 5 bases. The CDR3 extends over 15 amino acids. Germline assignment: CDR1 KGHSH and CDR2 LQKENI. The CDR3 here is CASSPLGTGQNIQYF. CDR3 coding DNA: TGTGCCAGCTCACCATTGGGGACAGGGCAAAACATTCAGTACTTC. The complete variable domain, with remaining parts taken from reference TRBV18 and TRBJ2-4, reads NAGVMQNPRHLVRRRGQEARLRCSPMKGHSHVYWYRQLPEEGLKFMVYLQKENIIDESGMPKERFSAEFPKEGPSILRIQQVVRGDSAAYFCASSPLGTGQNIQYFGAGTRLSVL.

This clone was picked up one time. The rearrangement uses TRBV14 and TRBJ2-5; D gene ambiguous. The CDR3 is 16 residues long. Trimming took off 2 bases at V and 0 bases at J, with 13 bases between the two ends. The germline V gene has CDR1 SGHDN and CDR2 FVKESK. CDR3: CASSQPDKLYQETQYF. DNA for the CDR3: TGTGCCAGCAGCCAACCAGACAAATTGTACCAAGAGACCCAGTACTTC.

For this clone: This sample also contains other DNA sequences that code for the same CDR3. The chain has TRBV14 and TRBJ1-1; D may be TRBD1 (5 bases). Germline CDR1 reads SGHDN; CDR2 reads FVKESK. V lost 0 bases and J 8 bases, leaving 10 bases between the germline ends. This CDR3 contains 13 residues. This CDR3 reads CASSQERGTEAFF. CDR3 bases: TGTGCCAGCAGCCAAGAAAGGGGCACCGAAGCTTTCTTT.

This CDR3 reads CAWRTGQGRGYTF. The CDR3 nucleotides are TGTGCCTGGAGGACGGGACAGGGGAGAGGCTACACCTTC. This rearrangement joins TRBV30 to TRBJ1-2, with 10 nucleotides matching TRBD1. Germline trimming cut 3 bases from V and 8 bases from J; bases unmatched to any gene: 6. CDR3 length: 13 residues. The germline CDR1 and CDR2 sequences are GTSNPN and SVGIG (reference sequence).

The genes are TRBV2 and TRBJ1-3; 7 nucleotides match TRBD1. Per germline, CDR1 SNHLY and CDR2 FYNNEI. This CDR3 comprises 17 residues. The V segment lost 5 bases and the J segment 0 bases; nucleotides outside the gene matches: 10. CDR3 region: CASSPPRQGHSGNTIYF. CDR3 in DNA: TGTGCCAGCAGTCCACCCCGACAGGGCCACTCTGGAAACACCATATATTTT.

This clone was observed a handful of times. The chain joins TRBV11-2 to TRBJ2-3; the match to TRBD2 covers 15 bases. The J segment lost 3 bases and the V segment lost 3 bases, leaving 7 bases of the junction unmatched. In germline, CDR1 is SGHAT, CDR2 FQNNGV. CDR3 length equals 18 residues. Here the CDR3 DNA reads TGTGCCAGCAGCTTGGTAGGGACTAGCGGGGGGCGGACAGATACGCAGTATTTT. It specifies CASSLVGTSGGRTDTQYF.

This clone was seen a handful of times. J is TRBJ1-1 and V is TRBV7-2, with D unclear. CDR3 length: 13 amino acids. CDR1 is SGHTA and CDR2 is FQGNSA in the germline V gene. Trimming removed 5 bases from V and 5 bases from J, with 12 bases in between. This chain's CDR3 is CASSPHTGTEAFF. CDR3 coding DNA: TGTGCCAGCAGCCCCCATACCGGGACTGAAGCTTTCTTT.

The CDR3 here is CASSLGLFGTGEDTEAFF. Written as DNA, the CDR3 is TGTGCCAGCAGCTTAGGACTGTTCGGGACAGGGGAGGACACTGAAGCTTTCTTT. The rearrangement uses TRBV7-9 and TRBJ1-1; TRBD1 agrees at 10 bases. Germline values: CDR1 SEHNR, CDR2 FQNEAQ (reference sequence). Trimming removed 1 base from V and 3 bases from J; junction bases left unmatched: 11. The CDR3 is 18 residues long.

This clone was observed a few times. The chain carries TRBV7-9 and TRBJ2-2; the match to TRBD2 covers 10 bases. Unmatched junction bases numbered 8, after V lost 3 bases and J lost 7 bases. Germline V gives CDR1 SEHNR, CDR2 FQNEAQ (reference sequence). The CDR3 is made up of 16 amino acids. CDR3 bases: TGTGCCAGCAGCTTCCCCCCTAGCGGGGGTTACGGGGAGCTGTTTTTT. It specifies CASSFPPSGGYGELFF.

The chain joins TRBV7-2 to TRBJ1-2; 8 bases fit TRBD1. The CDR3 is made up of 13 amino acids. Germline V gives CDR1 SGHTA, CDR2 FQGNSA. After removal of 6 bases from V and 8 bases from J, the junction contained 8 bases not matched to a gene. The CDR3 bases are TGTGCCAGCAGGTACGACAGGGGTGAAGGCTACACCTTC. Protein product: CASRYDRGEGYTF.

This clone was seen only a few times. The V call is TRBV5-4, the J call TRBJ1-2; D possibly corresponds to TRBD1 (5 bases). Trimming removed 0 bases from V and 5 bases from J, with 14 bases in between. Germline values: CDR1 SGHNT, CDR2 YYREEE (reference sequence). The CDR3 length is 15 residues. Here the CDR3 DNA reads TGTGCCAGCAGCTTGGCTGGGCAGGGCTCATATGGCTACACCTTC. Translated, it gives CASSLAGQGSYGYTF.

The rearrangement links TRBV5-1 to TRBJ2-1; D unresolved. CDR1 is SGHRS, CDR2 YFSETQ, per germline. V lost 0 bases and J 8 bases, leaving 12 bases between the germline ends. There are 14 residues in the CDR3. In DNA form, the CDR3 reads TGCGCCAGCAGCTTGGTGGGCAGGAACTATGAGCAGTTCTTC. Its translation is CASSLVGRNYEQFF.

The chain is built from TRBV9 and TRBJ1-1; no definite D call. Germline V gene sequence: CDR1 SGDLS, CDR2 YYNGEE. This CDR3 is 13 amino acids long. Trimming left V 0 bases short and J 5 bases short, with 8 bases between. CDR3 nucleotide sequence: TGTGCCAGCAGCGTAGTTACGGGGACTGAAGCTTTCTTT. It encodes CASSVVTGTEAFF. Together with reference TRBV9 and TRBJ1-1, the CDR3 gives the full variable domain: DSGVTQTPKHLITATGQRVTLRCSPRSGDLSVYWYQQSLDQGLQFLIQYYNGEERAKGNILERFSAQQFPDLHSELNLSSLELGDSALYFCASSVVTGTEAFFGQGTRLTVV.

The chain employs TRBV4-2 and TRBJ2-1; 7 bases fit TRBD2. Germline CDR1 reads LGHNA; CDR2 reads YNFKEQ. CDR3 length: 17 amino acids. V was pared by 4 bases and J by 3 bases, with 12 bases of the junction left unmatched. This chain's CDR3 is CASSPSGVSGDYNEQFF. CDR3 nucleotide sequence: TGTGCCAGCAGCCCCTCTGGAGTCAGCGGGGACTACAATGAGCAGTTCTTC.

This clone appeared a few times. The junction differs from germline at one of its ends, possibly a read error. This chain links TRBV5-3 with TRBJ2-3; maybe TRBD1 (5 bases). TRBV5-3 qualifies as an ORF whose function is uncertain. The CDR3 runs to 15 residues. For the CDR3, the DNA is TGTGCCAGAACCTTGGGCAGGGCGTACACAGATACGCAGTATTTT. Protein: CARTLGRAYTDTQYF.

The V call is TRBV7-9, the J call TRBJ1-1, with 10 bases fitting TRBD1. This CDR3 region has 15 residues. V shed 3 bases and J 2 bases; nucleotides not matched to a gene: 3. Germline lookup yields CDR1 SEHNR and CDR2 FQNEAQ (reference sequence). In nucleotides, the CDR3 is TGTGCCAGCAGCTTTCGGGACAGGGGAAACACTGAAGCTTTCTTT. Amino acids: CASSFRDRGNTEAFF.